Below are 16 T cell receptor beta chains sequenced from a single sample in a study of T cell clonality in common variable immunodeficiency. Sequencing was performed with immunoSEQ multiplex PCR; in TCRdb, only in-frame clones are kept and a portion is missing. The sample presents fewer than 40,000 clones, none singletons. The specimen was peripheral blood mononuclear cells. These TCRs come from a person aged 18-70 years in good health.

In its sample, this clone was seen many times. The CDR3 end lies 3 residues beyond the end of the read and is filled in from the germline J gene. V and J are TRBV29-1 and TRBJ2-7; D is perhaps TRBD1 (6 bases). Trimming removed 2 bases from V and 6 bases from J, with 17 bases in between. The CDR3 extends over 14 amino acids. Germline CDR1 is SQVTM and CDR2 is ANQGSEA. The sequenced CDR3 bases are TGCAGCGTTGAACTTGGCAGGGGAACCTCCGAG. Residues: CSVELGRGTSE. The whole CDR3 reads CSVELGRGTSEQYF.

This clone was picked up a small number of times. The sequence runs out 3 residues before the end of the CDR3; the remainder is reconstructed from the germline J gene. The rearrangement joins TRBV2 to TRBJ1-2; 7 bases line up with TRBD1. The CDR3 consists of 14 residues. V was pared by 2 bases and J by 4 bases, with 4 bases of the junction left unmatched. CDR1 is SNHLY and CDR2 is FYNNEI in the germline V gene. The covered CDR3 bases are TGTGCCAGCAGTGAATGGGACAGACCCTATGGC. This codes for CASSEWDRPYG. The entire CDR3 protein reads CASSEWDRPYGYTF.

This clone came up many times. Here the CDR3 reads CASSQQTGLKAKNIQYF. CDR3 DNA, as far as it was read: TGCGCCAGCAGTCAACAGACAGGGCTGAAAGCCAAAAACATT. The chain combines TRBV23-1 with TRBJ2-4, with 7 positions matching TRBD1. The read stops 3 residues short of the end of the CDR3; the missing end is completed from the germline J gene. TRBV23-1 is sorted into the ORF group, with uncertain function. The CDR3 has 17 amino acids. Trimming cost V 2 bases and J 0 bases; bases outside gene matches: 7.

This clone has just a few counts. At one boundary the junction diverges from the germline segment, which might be a read error. The DNA ends 3 residues before the CDR3 does, and the rest of the CDR3 is filled in from the germline J gene. In the same sample, other DNA sequences code for this CDR3. V is TRBV7-9 and J is TRBJ1-3; D is unclear. The germline V gene has CDR1 SEHNR and CDR2 FQNEAQ (reference sequence). The CDR3 is 12 residues long. CDR3 in amino acids: CASQAPGNTIYF. Incomplete CDR3 DNA: TGTGCCAGTCAGGCTCCTGGAAACACG.

CDR3 DNA, as far as it was read: TGTGCCAGTAGTAAAAACAGGGCCGATACCTATGGT. Translation: CASSKNRADTYG. The whole CDR3 sequence is CASSKNRADTYGQYF. The chain combines TRBV19 with TRBJ2-4; possibly TRBD1 for D (6 bases). The CDR3 goes on 3 residues after the read ends, and that part is filled in from the germline J gene. The germline CDR1 and CDR2 sequences are LNHDA and SQIVND (reference sequence). The CDR3 has 15 amino acids.

This clone was counted between two and nine times. This sequence is one base from a far larger clone and is likely a read error. The missing CDR3 end, 3 residues past where the read stops, is filled in from the germline J gene. The V call is TRBV7-7, the J call TRBJ2-5; 8 bases fit TRBD2. Germline V gives CDR1 SSHAT, CDR2 FNYEAQ (reference sequence). This CDR3 is 14 amino acids long. The DNA read from the CDR3 is TGTGCTAGCAGCGCGGGGGGCCACCAAGAGACC. Translation gives CASSAGGHQET. The complete CDR3 protein is CASSAGGHQETQYF.

This clone was recorded many times. The read ends 3 residues before the CDR3 terminus; that terminus is restored from the germline J gene. The chain combines TRBV29-1 with TRBJ2-3; 7 bases are a match to TRBD2. Germline CDR1 reads SQVTM; CDR2 reads ANQGSEA. V was clipped by 0 bases and J by 0 bases; unmatched bases: 15. This CDR3 region has 19 residues. Incomplete CDR3 DNA: TGCAGCGTTGAAGACCCCCCCCGCGCCGGGGGGAAGAGCACAGATACG. Amino acids: CSVEDPPRAGGKSTDT. The full CDR3 reads CSVEDPPRAGGKSTDTQYF.

The CDR3: CASSYSQARYTF. The DNA read from the CDR3 is TGTGCCAGCAGTTACTCCCAGGCCCGC. The rearrangement uses TRBV6-2 or TRBV6-3 and TRBJ1-2; D gene uncertain. The read comes to an end 3 residues before the CDR3 does, leaving the germline J gene to fill in the end. CDR3 length: 12 amino acids. Germline V gene lookup returns CDR1 MNHEY and CDR2 SVGEGT.

Ten or more counts support this clone. At one end, the junction sequence differs from germline, possibly due to a read error. The CDR3 end is not reached by the read, which stops 3 residues before it; the germline J gene fills it in. This sequence joins TRBV4-2 and TRBJ1-1; 8 nucleotides align to TRBD1. Germline V gives CDR1 LGHNA, CDR2 YNFKEQ. CDR3 length: 15 amino acids. CDR3 DNA, as far as it was read: TGCGCCAGCAGCCAAGGTCAACAGGGGGACACTGAA. Protein: CASSQGQQGDTE. The full CDR3 reads CASSQGQQGDTEAFF.

This clone was counted ten times or more. The read halts 3 residues ahead of the CDR3 end, with the missing end drawn from the germline J gene. The chain carries TRBV2 and TRBJ1-2, with 8 bases matching TRBD1. The V gene's germline CDR1 is SNHLY and CDR2 FYNNEI. With 5 bases clipped from V and 4 bases from J, the junction kept 6 bases outside the gene matches. The CDR3 has 14 residues. CDR3: CASSTQGAGYGYTF. CDR3 bases read: TGTGCCAGCAGTACTCAGGGGGCCGGCTATGGC.

This clone has at least ten counts. The sequence runs out 3 residues before the end of the CDR3; the remainder is reconstructed from the germline J gene. This chain uses TRBV3-1 (or the pseudogene TRBV3-2) with TRBJ2-5, with a weak D call TRBD2 (6 bases). The CDR3 runs to 14 residues. V shed 4 bases and J shed 1 base, with 10 bases lying between them. Germline CDR1 and CDR2: LGHDT and YNNKEL (reference sequence). The CDR3 here is CASSPRLGQETQYF. The part of the CDR3 DNA that was read is TGTGCCAGCAGCCCTCGACTAGGCCAAGAGACC.

On this clone: The read ends 3 residues early relative to the CDR3; the germline J gene fills the gap. This sequence joins TRBV7-2 and TRBJ1-1; D remains unclear. CDR3 size: 14 residues. The V and J ends lost 8 bases and 5 bases respectively, with 18 bases between them. Germline V CDR1 and CDR2: SGHTA, FQGNSA. This chain's CDR3 is CASGPIAAVTEAFF. CDR3 DNA (partial): TGTGCCAGCGGCCCCATAGCGGCGGTGACTGAA.

This clone showed up many times. The sequenced fragment ends 3 residues before the CDR3 boundary, so the rest is inferred from the germline J gene. The chain recombines TRBV4-1 with TRBJ1-2; 7 bases align to TRBD1. The CDR3 length is 17 residues. J gave up 1 base and V 1 base, and 9 bases lay outside the gene matches. From germline, CDR1 is MGHRA and CDR2 YSYEKL. CDR3 DNA, as far as it was read: TGCGCCAGCAGCCAAGCCCCGGGACAGTCGAGTAACTATGGC. Residues: CASSQAPGQSSNYG. The full CDR3 is CASSQAPGQSSNYGYTF.

This clone was seen repeatedly, ten times or more. Sequencing ends 3 residues short of the CDR3 end; the germline J gene provides the rest. The chain uses TRBV20-1 and TRBJ1-1; tentatively, D is TRBD1 (5 bases). This CDR3 has 13 residues. Trimming took 8 bases from V and 1 from J, leaving 14 bases between them. CDR1 is DFQATT and CDR2 is SNEGSKA in the germline V gene (reference sequence). The DNA read from the CDR3 is TGCAGTACTACAGGACTTACGAACACTGAA. This codes for CSTTGLTNTE. The CDR3 in full is CSTTGLTNTEAFF.

This clone was detected ten times or more. The read terminates 3 residues ahead of where the CDR3 ends, so the germline J gene completes it. The chain carries TRBV18 and TRBJ2-1; 7 bases align to TRBD2. The V gene's germline CDR1 is KGHSH and CDR2 LQKENI. The CDR3 contains 15 residues. V trimming: 6 bases; J trimming: 6 bases; junction bases outside the gene matches: 11. The sequenced CDR3 bases are TGTGCCAGCTCTTCCCTACCGACTAGCTCCAATGAG. Protein product: CASSSLPTSSNE. The full CDR3 protein reads CASSSLPTSSNEQFF.

The sample holds many counts of this clone. The CDR3 end falls 3 residues outside the read, so it is completed with the germline J gene. This rearrangement joins TRBV12-5 to TRBJ2-3; TRBD1 agrees at 7 bases. Germline CDR1 LGHNT, CDR2 FRNRAP. Trimming removed 3 bases from V and 4 bases from J; junction bases left unmatched: 10. The CDR3 length is 16 residues. CDR3 in amino acids: CASGLGAGGFPDTQYF. The CDR3 bases that were read are TGTGCTAGTGGTTTAGGGGCAGGGGGTTTCCCAGATACG.